What follows are 29 T cell receptor beta chains derived from one specimen sequenced in a study of cytomegalovirus exposure and HLA in healthy donors (dated by TCRdb to about 2017). Library method: the immunoSEQ multiplex PCR assay. The multiplex PCR relied on a mix of 60 forward primers for TCR Vbeta segments and 13 reverse primers for TCR Jbeta segments. TCRdb limited this immuneACCESS table to in-frame rearrangements with V and J called. A share of clones is missing; checked studies link under half to unresolved V genes, and the rest is unexplained. In all, the sample holds some 170,000 clones, and roughly 80% of those were seen once. The ten largest clones capture around 4.3% of the sample. The sample taken for sequencing was PBMCs. These receptors were taken from a man aged 25-45 years in good health and CMV-seronegative.

The chain employs TRBV10-3 and TRBJ2-1; weak D call: TRBD2 (5 bases). The CDR3 runs to 14 residues. The V end lost 3 bases, the J end lost 5 bases, and 11 bases lay between the germline ends. CDR1 and CDR2 from the germline V gene are ENHRY and SYGVKD. The CDR3 region has the DNA TGTGCCATCAGTGAATGGACTTACGACAATGAGCAGTTCTTC. It codes for CAISEWTYDNEQFF.

The chain recombines TRBV7-3 with TRBJ2-2; 9 bases agree with TRBD1. The ends lost 7 bases at V and 1 base at J; junction bases unmatched: 4. The length of the CDR3 is 15 residues. Germline loops: CDR1 SGHTA, CDR2 FQGTGA. CDR3 in DNA: TGTGCCAGCACCGAGGGACAGGGGAACACCGGGGAGCTGTTTTTT. It translates to CASTEGQGNTGELFF.

The V and J genes are TRBV7-3 and TRBJ2-1; perhaps TRBD1 as D (6 bases). The CDR3 covers 14 residues. Trimming removed 5 bases at V and 11 bases at J, with 19 bases between. Per the germline V gene, CDR1 is SGHTA and CDR2 is FQGTGA. The CDR3 DNA is TGTGCCAGCAGCCCAAGCCCCCAGGGGCGCCAGCAGTTCTTC. Translated, it gives CASSPSPQGRQQFF.

This clone was picked up a small number of times. V and J are TRBV5-6 and TRBJ2-7; D unclear. The germline CDR1 and CDR2 sequences are SGHDT and YYEEEE. The CDR3 is made up of 12 amino acids. Trimming pared 2 bases from V and 6 bases from J, leaving 9 bases between. CDR3 nucleotide sequence: TGTGCCAGCAGCTTTTTAATGGCCGAGCAGTACTTC. This translates into CASSFLMAEQYF.

This clone showed up just a few times. This chain uses TRBV11-1 with TRBJ1-1; no clear D gene. From germline, CDR1 is SGHAT and CDR2 FQDESV (reference sequence). V lost 1 base and J 2 bases, leaving 8 bases between the germline ends. The CDR3 is made up of 14 amino acids. The CDR3 DNA reads TGTGCCAGCAGCTTAGACGGGGATAACACTGAAGCTTTCTTT. Its translation: CASSLDGDNTEAFF.

The chain couples TRBV4-3 to TRBJ2-2; 8 bases are shared with TRBD2. CDR3 length: 16 residues. V gave up 2 bases and J gave up 8 bases; unmatched junction bases: 10. Per germline, CDR1 LGHNA and CDR2 YSLEER. The CDR3 region has the DNA TGCGCCAGCAGCCAACAGCGGGGGTCCCTCGGGGGGGAGCTGTTTTTT. This translates into CASSQQRGSLGGELFF.

This chain joins TRBV5-1 and TRBJ2-5; D possibly corresponds to TRBD1 (5 bases). V dropped 4 bases and J dropped 5 bases, with 15 bases sitting between them. Germline loops: CDR1 SGHRS, CDR2 YFSETQ. CDR3 length: 14 residues. DNA of the CDR3: TGCGCCAGCAGCGTACAGGTTTTGGGGGAGACCCAGTACTTC. Protein sequence: CASSVQVLGETQYF.

V is TRBV7-6 and J is TRBJ1-1, with TRBD1 matching over 7 bases. The trim removed 3 bases at V and 3 bases at J, leaving 1 base unmatched. The germline V gene encodes CDR1 SGHVS and CDR2 FNYEAQ. The CDR3 runs to 13 residues. The CDR3 DNA reads TGTGCCAGCAGCTTTGGACAGGACACTGAAGCTTTCTTT. It translates to CASSFGQDTEAFF.

The J gene is TRBJ1-1, the V gene TRBV4-3, with D perhaps TRBD1 (5 bases). The V end was cut by 1 base, the J end by 2 bases, with 11 bases between. The CDR3 spans 15 residues. Germline V gene sequence: CDR1 LGHNA, CDR2 YSLEER. CDR3 residues: CASSQVNRINTEAFF. CDR3 DNA: TGCGCCAGCAGCCAAGTGAACAGGATTAACACTGAAGCTTTCTTT.

The chain employs TRBV7-2 and TRBJ1-1; D gene uncertain. CDR3 length equals 15 residues. V was cut by 2 bases and J by 5 bases, with 15 bases left in between. Germline V lookup: CDR1 SGHTA, CDR2 FQGNSA. CDR3: CASSLNGRGWTEAFF. The CDR3 DNA is TGTGCCAGCAGCTTAAACGGGAGAGGGTGGACTGAAGCTTTCTTT.

The chain uses TRBV5-4 and TRBJ1-4; 9 bases align to TRBD1. Germline V gene sequence: CDR1 SGHNT, CDR2 YYREEE (reference sequence). The CDR3 extends over 15 amino acids. V shed 0 bases, J shed 10 bases, and the junction held 7 bases outside the gene matches. CDR3 protein: CASSLGTGQGGKLFF. The CDR3 coding sequence is TGTGCCAGCAGCTTGGGAACGGGACAGGGTGGAAAACTGTTTTTT.

This sequence joins TRBV11-1 and TRBJ2-7, with D hard to call. Trimming removed 2 bases at V and 3 bases at J, with 11 bases between. CDR1 SGHAT and CDR2 FQDESV come from the germline V gene (reference sequence). The CDR3 covers 14 residues. Written as DNA, the CDR3 is TGTGCCAGCAGCTTAAATGTAGCTGACTACGAGCAGTACTTC. Amino acids: CASSLNVADYEQYF.

The chain couples TRBV19 to TRBJ2-3; D is possibly TRBD1 (5 bases). Trimming left V 6 bases short and J 1 base short, with 8 bases between. The CDR3 contains 13 residues. Germline V lookup: CDR1 LNHDA, CDR2 SQIVND (reference sequence). The CDR3 DNA is TGTGCCAGTAGCAGGGCTGGCACAGATACGCAGTATTTT. Protein sequence: CASSRAGTDTQYF.

This chain links TRBV28 with TRBJ1-4; D possibly corresponds to TRBD1 (5 bases). The germline CDR1 and CDR2 sequences are MDHEN and SYDVKM. Trimming left V 6 bases short and J 7 bases short, with 9 bases between. The CDR3 is 12 amino acids. Written as DNA, the CDR3 is TGTGCCAGCAGCACAGGACCTGAAAAACTGTTTTTT. Protein: CASSTGPEKLFF.

V usage is TRBV9 and J usage is TRBJ2-7; D is unclear. Germline V lookup: CDR1 SGDLS, CDR2 YYNGEE. CDR3 length equals 14 residues. V was shortened by 0 bases and J by 2 bases, with 9 bases between the two germline ends. The CDR3 nucleotides are TGTGCCAGCAGCGTAGACCCAAGCACCTACGAGCAGTACTTC. Its protein is CASSVDPSTYEQYF.

The chain joins TRBV28 to TRBJ1-5; D perhaps matches TRBD1 (5 bases). Trimming left V 2 bases short and J 5 bases short, with 16 bases between. Germline values: CDR1 MDHEN, CDR2 SYDVKM. CDR3 length equals 16 residues. The CDR3 spells CASSLGVGPPDQPQHF. In DNA form, the CDR3 reads TGTGCCAGCAGTTTAGGGGTGGGGCCCCCCGATCAGCCCCAGCATTTT.

In its sample, this clone was seen a few times. The chain employs TRBV14 and TRBJ2-3, with 12 nucleotides matching TRBD2. This CDR3 has 15 amino acids. The germline CDR1 and CDR2 sequences are SGHDN and FVKESK. Unmatched junction bases numbered 4, after V lost 4 bases and J lost 5 bases. The CDR3 coding sequence is TGTGCCAGCAGCCTCGGACTAGCGGGGAGAGATACGCAGTATTTT. The encoded protein is CASSLGLAGRDTQYF.

The chain uses TRBV6-1 and TRBJ1-1, with D unclear. Germline-derived CDR1 and CDR2 are MNHNS and SASEGT. The length of the CDR3 is 13 residues. Trimming left V 7 bases short and J 1 base short, with 10 bases between. The CDR3 region has the DNA TGTGCCAGCATTAAAAACTCGAACACTGAAGCTTTCTTT. This translates into CASIKNSNTEAFF.

This sequence joins TRBV5-4 and TRBJ2-1, with TRBD2 identical over 13 bases. CDR3 length equals 17 residues. CDR1 and CDR2 from the germline V gene are SGHNT and YYREEE (reference sequence). V was clipped by 4 bases and J by 7 bases; unmatched bases: 11. The CDR3 spells CASSVRPLAGGPNEQFF. The CDR3 DNA is TGTGCCAGCAGCGTTAGACCACTAGCGGGAGGGCCTAATGAGCAGTTCTTC. Combining the CDR3 with reference TRBV5-4 and TRBJ2-1 gives the whole variable domain ETGVTQSPTHLIKTRGQQVTLRCSSQSGHNTVSWYQQALGQGPQFIFQYYREEENGRGNFPPRFSGLQFPNYSSELNVNALELDDSALYLCASSVRPLAGGPNEQFFGPGTRLTVL.

This clone has a handful of counts. This chain joins TRBV27 and TRBJ1-1; no clear D. The CDR3 is 13 residues long. With 2 bases removed from V and 1 base from J, the gap between germline ends came to 5 bases. Germline CDR1 and CDR2: MNHEY and SMNVEV (reference sequence). CDR3 DNA: TGTGCCAGCAGTTTAAGCCGGAACACTGAAGCTTTCTTT. This codes for CASSLSRNTEAFF.

The V call is TRBV7-9, the J call TRBJ2-6, with TRBD1 as a possible D gene (6 bases). This CDR3 has 17 residues. The ends were cut back, 3 bases at V and 1 base at J, with 13 bases in the middle. Germline loops: CDR1 SEHNR, CDR2 FQNEAQ (reference sequence). The CDR3, as DNA: TGTGCCAGCAGCTTGAAGGGGGATAATTCTGGGGCCAACGTCCTGACTTTC. Translation: CASSLKGDNSGANVLTF.

The rearrangement uses TRBV6-5 and TRBJ2-7; 7 nucleotides line up with TRBD1. The V and J ends lost 4 bases and 0 bases, in that order; junction bases with no gene match: 3. Germline V CDR1 and CDR2: MNHEY, SVGAGI. The CDR3 runs to 14 residues. DNA of the CDR3: TGTGCCAGCAGTTTGGGACAGAGCTCCTACGAGCAGTACTTC. Protein: CASSLGQSSYEQYF.

This sequence joins TRBV2 and TRBJ2-7; 11 nucleotides line up with TRBD2. Germline lookup yields CDR1 SNHLY and CDR2 FYNNEI. The J segment lost 7 bases and the V segment lost 6 bases, leaving 11 bases of the junction unmatched. This CDR3 region has 15 residues. DNA of the CDR3: TGTGCCAGCAGGCGGATAGCGGGAGGGGAAAAAGAGCAGTACTTC. Amino acid sequence: CASRRIAGGEKEQYF. The variable domain in full, completed from reference TRBV2 and TRBJ2-7, reads EPEVTQTPSHQVTQMGQEVILRCVPISNHLYFYWYRQILGQKVEFLVSFYNNEISEKSEIFDDQFSVERPDGSNFTLKIRSTKLEDSAMYFCASRRIAGGEKEQYFGPGTRLTVT.

The rearrangement links TRBV29-1 to TRBJ2-7; 9 bases align to TRBD1. Germline loops: CDR1 SQVTM, CDR2 ANQGSEA. With 2 bases clipped from V and 3 bases from J, the junction kept 5 bases outside the gene matches. The CDR3 covers 14 residues. The CDR3 protein is CSVEPTGGNYEQYF. CDR3 nucleotides: TGCAGCGTTGAACCGACAGGGGGTAACTACGAGCAGTACTTC.

J is TRBJ2-7 and V is TRBV5-8, with 10 bases lining up with TRBD1. Losses at the gene ends were 4 bases for V and 4 bases for J; bases not matched to a gene: 5. The CDR3 covers 14 residues. The germline CDR1 and CDR2 sequences are SGHTS and YDEGEE. CDR3 protein: CASSRDRGAYEQYF. CDR3 in DNA: TGTGCCAGCAGCAGGGACAGGGGAGCATACGAGCAGTACTTC.

The chain employs TRBV5-1 and TRBJ2-7, with D perhaps matching TRBD2 (5 bases). The V end was cut by 4 bases, the J end by 6 bases, with 17 bases between. The germline CDR1 and CDR2 sequences are SGHRS and YFSETQ. CDR3 length equals 14 residues. CDR3 nucleotides: TGCGCCAGCAGCCCCACCCTAGCAGTCGTCGAGCAGTACTTC. This encodes CASSPTLAVVEQYF.

The chain links TRBV21-1 to TRBJ2-4; TRBD1 was called by the table and not checked on the DNA. TRBV21-1 is classified as a pseudogene. This CDR3 spans 18 amino acids. Written as DNA, the CDR3 is TGTGCCAGCAGCGCAACAGGACAGGGGACGAGAAAGTCGGACATTCAGTACTTC. Translation gives CASSATGQGTRKSDIQYF.

The chain links TRBV9 to TRBJ1-1, with 7 bases that match TRBD1. Germline V lookup: CDR1 SGDLS, CDR2 YYNGEE. This CDR3 has 16 amino acids. V trimming: 1 base; J trimming: 1 base; junction bases outside the gene matches: 7. The CDR3 spells CASSVSQTGTNTEAFF. The CDR3 region has the DNA TGTGCCAGCAGCGTATCCCAGACAGGGACGAACACTGAAGCTTTCTTT.

This clone was observed once. J is TRBJ1-1 and V is TRBV28; 8 bases are shared with TRBD1. The germline V gene has CDR1 MDHEN and CDR2 SYDVKM. The junction had 12 bases not matched to a gene; V was cut back by 5 bases and J by 7 bases. This CDR3 is 15 amino acids long. The CDR3 bases are TGTGCCAGCAGTGCACACTACAGGGGGGTGATTGAAGCTTTCTTT. Amino acids: CASSAHYRGVIEAFF.